Listed below are T cell receptor beta chains from one sample, sequenced in a study of blood T cell repertoires in COVID-19. TCRdb keeps only in-frame clones here, not all; method: immunoSEQ multiplex PCR. The sample comprises roughly 100,000 clones, roughly 71% of which are singletons, and roughly 10% rests with the top ten. The sample was peripheral blood. The receptors were gathered from a woman aged 80 or over with acute or convalescent COVID-19. Both conserved end residues are part of each CDR3. A D gene is named only where the DNA matches it firmly. A clone size is listed for some rows: how often the clone was seen (once, few, many), or a class if it is expanded.

>TRBJ2-7|15|.|few|TRBV11-1
CASSLTNSGSYEQYF
TGTGCCAGCAGCTTAACCAACTCGGGATCCTACGAGCAGTACTTC
>TRBJ2-3|16|TRBD1|.|TRBV10-3
CAISTKGQTSTDTQYF
TGTGCCATCAGTACTAAGGGACAGACTAGCACAGATACGCAGTATTTT
>TRBJ2-7|14|TRBD2|.|TRBV5-1
CASSFASGSYEQYF
TGCGCCAGCAGCTTTGCTAGCGGGAGCTACGAGCAGTACTTC
>TRBJ2-7|13|.|once|TRBV27
CASSLSRVYEQYF
TGTGCCAGCAGTTTATCGAGAGTCTACGAGCAGTACTTC
>TRBJ2-1|16|.|.|TRBV6-5
CASSYTARGSYNEQFF
TGTGCCAGCAGTTACACGGCCAGGGGCTCCTACAATGAGCAGTTCTTC
>TRBJ1-5|17|.|.|TRBV6-2/TRBV6-3
CASSYSPSGVSNQPQHF
TGTGCCAGCAGTTACTCGCCGAGCGGGGTCAGCAATCAGCCCCAGCATTTT
>TRBJ2-2|15|.|.|TRBV5-4
CASSLRGSNTGELFF
TGTGCCAGCAGCTTGAGAGGATCGAACACCGGGGAGCTGTTTTTT
>TRBJ2-2|20|TRBD2|.|TRBV9
CASSPRVAGGRTSNTGELFF
TGTGCCAGCAGCCCCCGGGTAGCGGGAGGCAGAACTTCGAACACCGGGGAGCTGTTTTTT
>TRBJ1-1|11|.|.|TRBV7-9
CASSSGGEAFF
TGTGCCAGCAGTTCCGGGGGTGAAGCTTTCTTT
>TRBJ2-3|15|TRBD2|few|TRBV18
CASSPLAGGTDTQYF
TGTGCCAGCTCACCACTGGCGGGGGGCACAGATACGCAGTATTTT
>TRBJ2-7|15|.|.|TRBV5-6
CASSLIGAALYEQYF
TGTGCCAGCAGCTTGATAGGGGCCGCTCTCTACGAGCAGTACTTC
>TRBJ1-1|14|.|once|TRBV5-4
CASSSETGITEAFF
TGTGCCAGCAGCAGCGAAACAGGGATCACTGAAGCTTTCTTT
>TRBJ1-1|14|TRBD1|.|TRBV6-6
CASSQTGGDTEAFF
TGTGCCAGCAGTCAGACAGGGGGGGACACTGAAGCTTTCTTT
>TRBJ1-1|13|TRBD1|.|TRBV12-3/TRBV12-4
CASSLTGATEAFF
TGTGCCAGCAGCCTAACAGGGGCCACTGAAGCTTTCTTT
>TRBJ1-2|13|.|.|TRBV19
CASSITQPQDYTF
TGTGCCAGTAGTATCACCCAGCCCCAGGACTACACCTTC
>TRBJ1-2|15|TRBD1|.|TRBV6-5
CASSYWTGDNYGYTF
TGTGCCAGCAGTTACTGGACAGGGGATAACTATGGCTACACCTTC
>TRBJ1-5|14|TRBD1|.|TRBV28
CASSPGQGNQPQHF
TGTGCCAGCAGTCCCGGACAGGGCAATCAGCCCCAGCATTTT
>TRBJ1-2|15|.|.|TRBV2
CASSEAQASGGGYTF
TGTGCCAGCAGTGAAGCCCAAGCCTCGGGGGGTGGCTACACCTTC
>TRBJ1-2|13|.|.|TRBV19
CASSIDGVYGYTF
TGTGCCAGTAGTATCGACGGAGTCTATGGCTACACCTTC
>TRBJ2-2|14|.|.|TRBV9
CASSSGQNTGELFF
TGTGCCAGCAGCTCAGGACAGAACACCGGGGAGCTGTTTTTT
>TRBJ2-1|14|.|.|TRBV11-2
CASSLPPEANEQFF
TGTGCCAGCAGCTTACCACCTGAGGCCAATGAGCAGTTCTTC
>TRBJ1-2|13|.|.|TRBV7-9
CASSPGAGDGYTF
TGTGCCAGCAGCCCAGGGGCAGGGGATGGCTACACCTTC
>TRBJ1-1|14|TRBD1|.|TRBV19
CASSMGDSHTEAFF
TGTGCCAGTAGTATGGGGGACAGCCACACTGAAGCTTTCTTT
>TRBJ2-6|14|.|.|TRBV19
CASSIQWGANVLTF
TGTGCCAGTAGTATTCAGTGGGGGGCCAACGTCCTGACTTTC
>TRBJ1-3|14|.|.|TRBV2
CASSEGARGNTIYF
TGTGCCAGCAGTGAGGGGGCACGCGGAAACACCATATATTTT
>TRBJ1-2|12|TRBD1|.|TRBV7-9
CASSKDRAGYTF
TGTGCCAGCAGCAAGGACAGGGCTGGCTACACCTTC
>TRBJ1-3|13|TRBD1|.|TRBV6-5
CASTRTGGNTIYF
TGTGCCAGCACCCGGACAGGGGGAAACACCATATATTTT
>TRBJ2-7|16|TRBD1|.|TRBV6-5
CASSYSRAGGAYEQYF
TGTGCCAGCAGTTACTCGAGGGCAGGGGGCGCTTACGAGCAGTACTTC
>TRBJ1-5|14|.|.|TRBV19
CASSLQGLNQPQHF
TGTGCCAGTAGTTTACAGGGCCTCAATCAGCCCCAGCATTTT
>TRBJ2-1|15|TRBD2|once|TRBV7-9
CASSHGLADPNEQFF
TGTGCCAGCAGCCATGGACTAGCGGACCCCAATGAGCAGTTCTTC
>TRBJ2-5|14|TRBD2|once|TRBV5-4
CASSLAGDRETQYF
TGTGCCAGCAGCCTAGCGGGAGATCGGGAGACCCAGTACTTC
>TRBJ1-5|17|.|few|TRBV19
CASIGAGAGASNQPQHF
TGTGCCAGTATAGGTGCGGGAGCAGGGGCCAGCAATCAGCCCCAGCATTTT
>TRBJ1-2|15|.|.|TRBV27
CASSYPAAANYGYTF
TGTGCCAGCAGTTACCCCGCTGCAGCTAACTATGGCTACACCTTC
>TRBJ2-1|12|.|.|TRBV24-1
CATSDLDSEQFF
TGTGCCACCAGTGATTTGGACAGTGAGCAGTTCTTC
>TRBJ1-1|13|.|.|TRBV6-5
CAVQGVRDTEAFF
TGTGCTGTGCAGGGCGTAAGGGACACTGAAGCTTTCTTT
>TRBJ1-6|13|.|.|TRBV7-2
CASSFQYNSPLHF
TGTGCCAGCAGCTTCCAATATAATTCACCCCTCCACTTT
>TRBJ2-2|15|TRBD1|.|TRBV2
CASSNDRVYTGELFF
TGTGCCAGCAGTAACGACAGGGTCTACACCGGGGAGCTGTTTTTT
>TRBJ1-1|13|.|.|TRBV11-2
CASSSDRNTEAFF
TGTGCCAGCAGCTCCGACAGGAACACTGAAGCTTTCTTT
>TRBJ1-2|12|TRBD1|once|TRBV27
CASRRDREPYTF
TGTGCCAGCCGCCGGGACAGGGAACCCTACACCTTC
>TRBJ1-3|16|.|.|TRBV12-2
CASRVWRGTAGNTIYF
TGTGCAAGTCGCGTATGGCGAGGGACAGCCGGAAACACCATATATTTT
>TRBJ1-3|15|.|.|TRBV4-3
CASSRGASSGNTIYF
TGCGCCAGCAGCCGCGGGGCCTCCTCTGGAAACACCATATATTTT
>TRBJ1-1|13|TRBD1|.|TRBV2
CAFTGEEGTEAFF
TGTGCCTTTACAGGGGAAGAAGGCACTGAAGCTTTCTTT
>TRBJ2-7|14|TRBD2|.|TRBV6-5
CASSGTSGTYEQYF
TGTGCCAGCAGCGGGACTAGCGGGACCTACGAGCAGTACTTC
>TRBJ2-5|18|TRBD2|.|TRBV3-1/TRBV3-2
CASSQYAGLAGTGETQYF
TGTGCCAGCAGCCAATACGCGGGACTAGCGGGAACAGGCGAGACCCAGTACTTC
>TRBJ2-2|13|.|.|TRBV28
CAGSGADTGELFF
TGTGCCGGCTCCGGAGCGGACACCGGGGAGCTGTTTTTT
>TRBJ2-7|11|.|few|TRBV6-5
CATRDIYEQYF
TGTGCCACCAGGGACATCTACGAGCAGTACTTC
>TRBJ1-6|15|.|few|TRBV15
CATSRDRGENSPLHF
TGTGCCACCAGCAGAGACAGGGGAGAAAATTCACCCCTCCACTTT
>TRBJ1-2|13|.|.|TRBV6-2/TRBV6-3
CASSYGQGNGYTF
TGTGCCAGCAGTTACGGTCAGGGCAATGGCTACACCTTC
>TRBJ1-6|17|TRBD1|.|TRBV7-2
CASSHPSPGQVNSPLHF
TGTGCCAGCAGCCACCCGAGCCCGGGACAGGTTAATTCACCCCTCCACTTT
>TRBJ2-7|15|.|.|TRBV5-1
CASSSLRGSSYEQYF
TGCGCCAGCAGCTCCTTGAGGGGGAGCTCCTACGAGCAGTACTTC
>TRBJ1-2|12|.|.|TRBV6-5
CASREGLWGYTF
TGTGCCAGCAGAGAGGGCCTCTGGGGCTACACCTTC
>TRBJ2-7|12|.|.|TRBV9
CASSGTGYEQYF
TGTGCCAGCAGCGGAACAGGCTACGAGCAGTACTTC
>TRBJ1-5|15|.|.|TRBV4-3
CASSLGTHGNQPQHF
TGCGCCAGCAGCCTTGGGACTCACGGCAATCAGCCCCAGCATTTT